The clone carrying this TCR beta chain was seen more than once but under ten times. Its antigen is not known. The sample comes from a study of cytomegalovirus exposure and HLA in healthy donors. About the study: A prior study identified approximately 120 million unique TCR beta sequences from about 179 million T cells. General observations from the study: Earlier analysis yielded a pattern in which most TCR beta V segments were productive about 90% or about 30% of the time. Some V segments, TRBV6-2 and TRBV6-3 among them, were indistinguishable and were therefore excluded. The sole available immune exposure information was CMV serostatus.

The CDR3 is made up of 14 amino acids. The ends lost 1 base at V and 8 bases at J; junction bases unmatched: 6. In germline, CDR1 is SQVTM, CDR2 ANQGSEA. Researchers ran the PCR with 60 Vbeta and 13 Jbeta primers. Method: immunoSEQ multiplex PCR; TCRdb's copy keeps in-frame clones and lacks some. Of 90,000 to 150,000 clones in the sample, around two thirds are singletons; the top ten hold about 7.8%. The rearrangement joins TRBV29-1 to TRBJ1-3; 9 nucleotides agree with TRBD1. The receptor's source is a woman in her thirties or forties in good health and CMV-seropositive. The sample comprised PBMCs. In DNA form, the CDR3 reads TGCAGCGTTGAAGTGGGGGACAGGGTGGACACCATATATTTT. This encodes CSVEVGDRVDTIYF.